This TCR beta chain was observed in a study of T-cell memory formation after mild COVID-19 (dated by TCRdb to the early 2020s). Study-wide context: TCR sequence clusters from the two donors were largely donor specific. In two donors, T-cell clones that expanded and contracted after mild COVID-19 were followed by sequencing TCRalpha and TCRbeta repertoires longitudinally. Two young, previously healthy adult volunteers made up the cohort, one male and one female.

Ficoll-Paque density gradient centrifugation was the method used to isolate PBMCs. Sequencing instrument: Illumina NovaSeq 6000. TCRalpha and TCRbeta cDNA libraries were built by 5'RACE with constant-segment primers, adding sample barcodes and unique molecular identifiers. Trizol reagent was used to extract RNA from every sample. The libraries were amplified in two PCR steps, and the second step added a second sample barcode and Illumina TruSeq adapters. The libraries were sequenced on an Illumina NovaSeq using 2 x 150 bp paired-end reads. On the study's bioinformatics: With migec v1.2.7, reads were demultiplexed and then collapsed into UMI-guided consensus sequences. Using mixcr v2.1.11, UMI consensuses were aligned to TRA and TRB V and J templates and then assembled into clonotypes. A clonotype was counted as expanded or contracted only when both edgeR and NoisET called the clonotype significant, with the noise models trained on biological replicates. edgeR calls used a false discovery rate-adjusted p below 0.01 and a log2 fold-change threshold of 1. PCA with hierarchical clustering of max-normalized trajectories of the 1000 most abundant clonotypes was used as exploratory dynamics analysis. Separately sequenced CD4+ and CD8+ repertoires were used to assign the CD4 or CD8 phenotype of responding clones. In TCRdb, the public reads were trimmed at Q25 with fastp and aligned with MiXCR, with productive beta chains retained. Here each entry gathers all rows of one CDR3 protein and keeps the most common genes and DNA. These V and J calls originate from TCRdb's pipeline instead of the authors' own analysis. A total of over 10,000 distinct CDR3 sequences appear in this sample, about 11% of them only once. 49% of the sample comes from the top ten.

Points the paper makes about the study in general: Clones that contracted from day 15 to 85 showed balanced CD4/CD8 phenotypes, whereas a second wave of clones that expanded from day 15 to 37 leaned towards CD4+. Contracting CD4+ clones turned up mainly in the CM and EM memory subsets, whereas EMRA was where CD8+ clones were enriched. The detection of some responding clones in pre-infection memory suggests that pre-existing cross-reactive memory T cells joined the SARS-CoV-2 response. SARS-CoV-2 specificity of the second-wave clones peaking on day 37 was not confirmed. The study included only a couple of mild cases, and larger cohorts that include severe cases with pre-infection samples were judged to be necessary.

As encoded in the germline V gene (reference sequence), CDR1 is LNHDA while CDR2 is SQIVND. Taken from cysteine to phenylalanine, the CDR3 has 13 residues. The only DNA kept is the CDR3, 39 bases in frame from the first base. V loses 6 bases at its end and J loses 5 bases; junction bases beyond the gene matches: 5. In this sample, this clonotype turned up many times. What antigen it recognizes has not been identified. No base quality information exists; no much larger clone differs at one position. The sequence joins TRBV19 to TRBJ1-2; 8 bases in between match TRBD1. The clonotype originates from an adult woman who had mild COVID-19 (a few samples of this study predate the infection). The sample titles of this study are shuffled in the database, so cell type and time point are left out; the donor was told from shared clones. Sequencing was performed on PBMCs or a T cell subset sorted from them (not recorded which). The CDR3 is CASRPGGSYGYTF. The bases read TGTGCCAGTAGACCAGGGGGCTCATATGGCTACACCTTC. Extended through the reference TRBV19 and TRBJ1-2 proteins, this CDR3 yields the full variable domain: DGGITQSPKYLFRKEGQNVTLSCEQNLNHDAMYWYRQDPGQGLRLIYYSQIVNDFQKGDIAEGYSVSREKKESFPLTVTSAQKNPTAFYLCASRPGGSYGYTFGSGTRLTVV.